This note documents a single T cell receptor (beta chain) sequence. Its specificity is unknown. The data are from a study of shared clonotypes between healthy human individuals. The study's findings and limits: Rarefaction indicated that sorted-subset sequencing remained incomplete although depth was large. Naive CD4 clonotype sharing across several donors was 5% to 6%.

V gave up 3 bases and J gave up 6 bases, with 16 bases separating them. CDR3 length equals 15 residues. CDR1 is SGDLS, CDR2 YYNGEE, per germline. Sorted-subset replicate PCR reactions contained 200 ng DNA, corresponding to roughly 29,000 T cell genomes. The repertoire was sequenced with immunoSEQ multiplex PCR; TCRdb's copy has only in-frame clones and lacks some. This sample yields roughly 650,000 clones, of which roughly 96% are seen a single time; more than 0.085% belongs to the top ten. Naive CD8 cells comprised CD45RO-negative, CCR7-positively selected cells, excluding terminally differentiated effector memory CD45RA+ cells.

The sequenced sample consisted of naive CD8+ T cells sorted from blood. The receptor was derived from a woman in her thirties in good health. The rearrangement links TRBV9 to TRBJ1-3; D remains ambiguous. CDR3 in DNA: TGTGCCAGCAGCGCGACCGGGGTATCGGAAAACACCATATATTTT. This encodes CASSATGVSENTIYF.